This is a list of T cell receptor beta chains from one sample in a study of CD8 T cells in ankylosing spondylitis. Using its own MiXCR run on the 5' RACE reads, TCRdb lists one record per CDR3 protein. The sample carries 350,000 to 550,000 distinct CDR3 sequences, 25% to 30% recorded once. Sequencing was performed on blood, either unsorted or a sorted T cell fraction (not recorded which). The receptors stem from a male donor with ankylosing spondylitis. The CDR3 runs from the conserved cysteine through the conserved F or W. D genes are given only for firm matches. Clone size is shown for a subset of rows, as once, few, many or a class of expanded clone.

D gene	CDR3 length	J gene	V gene	clone size	CDR3 protein	CDR3 DNA
.	12	TRBJ2-3	TRBV20-1	.	CSAIRDTDTQYF	TGCAGTGCTATTAGGGACACAGATACGCAGTATTTT
TRBD1	14	TRBJ2-7	TRBV7-2	few	CASSLARDSYEQYF	TGTGCCAGCAGCTTAGCGAGGGACAGCTACGAGCAGTACTTC
.	13	TRBJ2-7	TRBV5-1	.	CASSSGADGEQYF	TGCGCCAGCAGCTCCGGAGCTGACGGCGAGCAGTACTTC
.	13	TRBJ1-6	TRBV7-9	many	CASSISGVSPLHF	TGTGCCAGCAGCATCTCAGGGGTATCACCCCTCCACTTT
.	13	TRBJ2-1	TRBV3-1	few	CASSQVVRSEQFF	TGTGCCAGCAGCCAGGTGGTTAGGAGTGAGCAGTTCTTC
.	15	TRBJ1-2	TRBV12-3/TRBV12-4	many	CASSLSSGLDYGYTF	TGTGCCAGCAGTTTGAGTTCGGGGTTGGACTATGGCTACACCTTC
.	14	TRBJ2-5	TRBV15	.	CATSRDEGEETQYF	TGTGCCACCAGCAGAGATGAGGGAGAAGAGACCCAGTACTTC
.	13	TRBJ2-6	TRBV12-3/TRBV12-4	many	CASRGSGANVLTF	TGTGCCAGCCGTGGCTCTGGGGCCAACGTCCTGACTTTC
TRBD2	14	TRBJ2-5	TRBV20-1	few	CSAPAERGGETQYF	TGCAGTGCTCCTGCCGAGCGGGGGGGAGAGACCCAGTACTTC
.	17	TRBJ2-6	TRBV12-3/TRBV12-4	.	CASSLVHDYSGANVLTF	TGTGCCAGCAGTTTAGTCCATGACTACTCTGGGGCCAACGTCCTGACTTTC